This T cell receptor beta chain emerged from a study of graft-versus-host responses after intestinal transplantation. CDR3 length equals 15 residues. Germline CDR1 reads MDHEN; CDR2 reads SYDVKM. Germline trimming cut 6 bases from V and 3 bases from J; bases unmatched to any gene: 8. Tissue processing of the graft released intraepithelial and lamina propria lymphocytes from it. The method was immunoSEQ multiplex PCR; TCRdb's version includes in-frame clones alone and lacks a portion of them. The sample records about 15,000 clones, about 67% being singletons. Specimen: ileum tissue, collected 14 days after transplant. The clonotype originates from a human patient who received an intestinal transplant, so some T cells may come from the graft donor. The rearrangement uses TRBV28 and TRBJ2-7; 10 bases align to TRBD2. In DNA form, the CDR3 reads TGTGCCAGCAGCCCTCCTCTAGCGGGAGTCTACGAGCAGTACTTC. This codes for CASSPPLAGVYEQYF. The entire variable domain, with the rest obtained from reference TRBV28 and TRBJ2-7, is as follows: DVKVTQSSRYLVKRTGEKVFLECVQDMDHENMFWYRQDPGLGLRLIYFSYDVKMKEKGDIPEGYSVSREKKERFSLILESASTNQTSMYLCASSPPLAGVYEQYFGPGTRLTVT.